A single sample gave rise to the 28 T cell receptor beta chains below, sequenced in a study of cytomegalovirus exposure and HLA in healthy donors. A multiplex PCR was run with 60 Vbeta primers and 13 Jbeta primers. Only in-frame clones appear in the TCRdb table, and some are missing; sequencing was by immunoSEQ multiplex PCR. The sample records about 150,000 clones, around nine tenths being singletons. The sample comprised PBMCs. The receptors here all came from a woman younger than 35 in good health and CMV-seronegative.

This rearrangement joins TRBV30 to TRBJ2-5; D is perhaps TRBD2 (6 bases). Trimming removed 4 bases from V and 5 bases from J, with 17 bases in between. Germline V gives CDR1 GTSNPN, CDR2 SVGIG (reference sequence). The CDR3 runs 14 residues. Here the CDR3 DNA reads TGTGCCTGGACCAGAGAGGGACTTACCGAGACCCAGTACTTC. Its translation: CAWTREGLTETQYF.

The V gene is TRBV7-2, the J gene TRBJ2-5, with D perhaps TRBD2 (5 bases). The ends were cut back, 5 bases at V and 2 bases at J, with 12 bases in the middle. Germline V CDR1 and CDR2: SGHTA, FQGNSA. This CDR3 comprises 14 residues. CDR3 residues: CASSPRGVQETQYF. The CDR3 region has the DNA TGTGCCAGCAGCCCTCGGGGTGTACAAGAGACCCAGTACTTC.

The rearrangement links TRBV5-8 to TRBJ1-5; TRBD1 is a possible D gene (5 bases). Between the trimmed V and J ends, which lost 4 bases and 3 bases, there was a span of 5 bases. Germline V gene lookup returns CDR1 SGHTS and CDR2 YDEGEE. The CDR3 is 12 residues long. DNA of the CDR3: TGTGCCAGCAGCGGGGCCAATCAGCCCCAGCATTTT. This translates into CASSGANQPQHF. The full variable domain, with the rest looked up from reference TRBV5-8 and TRBJ1-5, is EAGVTQSPTHLIKTRGQQATLRCSPISGHTSVYWYQQALGLGLQFLLWYDEGEERNRGNFPPRFSGRQFPNYSSELNVNALELEDSALYLCASSGANQPQHFGDGTRLSIL.

This clone was counted once. The V call is TRBV18, the J call TRBJ1-1, with D possibly being TRBD1 (6 bases). V gave up 2 bases and J gave up 5 bases, with 9 bases separating them. Germline V gene data show CDR1 as KGHSH and CDR2 as LQKENI. This CDR3 is 13 amino acids long. The chain's CDR3 is CASSPGGWTEAFF. CDR3 DNA sequence: TGTGCCAGCTCACCAGGGGGCTGGACTGAAGCTTTCTTT.

The chain carries TRBV7-8 and TRBJ1-2; 8 bases are shared with TRBD1. Germline CDR1 reads SGHVS; CDR2 reads FQNEAQ. Germline trimming cut 5 bases from V and 4 bases from J; bases unmatched to any gene: 6. The CDR3 loop spans 14 amino acids. The CDR3 sequence is CASSLRTGTYGYTF. CDR3 nucleotide sequence: TGTGCCAGCAGCCTTCGGACAGGGACCTATGGCTACACCTTC.

This clone was picked up one time. This chain connects TRBV21-1 to TRBJ1-5; the D call TRBD1 from the table was never checked on the DNA. TRBV21-1 is a known pseudogene. CDR3 length equals 14 residues. DNA for the CDR3: TGTGCCAGCACTCGAGGGGGTCCCGATCAGCCCCAGCATTTT. Translated: CASTRGGPDQPQHF.

The chain has TRBV11-2 and TRBJ2-2, with 7 bases matching TRBD2. Germline CDR1 SGHAT, CDR2 FQNNGV. There are 15 residues in the CDR3. V lost 1 base to trimming and J lost 4 bases; unmatched junction nucleotides: 3. The CDR3 loop reads CASSLGAGVTGELFF. CDR3 sequence (DNA): TGTGCCAGCAGCTTAGGGGCGGGAGTCACCGGGGAGCTGTTTTTT.

The V call is TRBV28, the J call TRBJ2-6, with 7 bases lining up with TRBD2. V was clipped by 1 base and J by 4 bases; unmatched bases: 1. The CDR3 covers 15 residues. Germline loops: CDR1 MDHEN, CDR2 SYDVKM. The CDR3 DNA is TGTGCCAGCAGTTTATCCGGGAGGGGGGCCAACGTCCTGACTTTC. Translation gives CASSLSGRGANVLTF.

This clone was counted only a few times. The chain carries TRBV21-1 and TRBJ2-7; the table gives TRBD2 as D, unverified against the DNA. TRBV21-1 is labeled a pseudogene. The CDR3 is 24 residues long. The CDR3 protein is CASRGVTSGSLCHRIPFKVWEQYF. DNA for the CDR3: TGTGCCAGCAGGGGGGTGACTAGCGGGAGTCTCTGCCACCGAATCCCCTTTAAAGTGTGGGAGCAGTACTTC.

The chain joins TRBV7-2 to TRBJ2-1; tentative D call: TRBD2 (7 bases). Germline values: CDR1 SGHTA, CDR2 FQGNSA. The germline V and J ends were trimmed by 5 bases and 6 bases, with 20 bases remaining between them. The CDR3 is 16 amino acids. CDR3 bases: TGTGCCAGCAGCCCCGGGGGGCTCCAAGGAACCAATGAGCAGTTCTTC. This encodes CASSPGGLQGTNEQFF.

The rearrangement uses TRBV5-1 and TRBJ2-5, with 10 bases matching TRBD1. This CDR3 is 17 amino acids long. The V gene's germline CDR1 is SGHRS and CDR2 YFSETQ. Germline trimming cut 2 bases from V and 5 bases from J; bases unmatched to any gene: 12. In DNA form, the CDR3 reads TGCGCCAGCAGCTTTGGGGTTAGACAGGGGGCCGGGGAGACCCAGTACTTC. It translates to CASSFGVRQGAGETQYF.

The genes are TRBV27 and TRBJ2-2; D is unclear. With 5 bases removed from V and 5 bases from J, the gap between germline ends came to 15 bases. Germline CDR1 and CDR2: MNHEY and SMNVEV (reference sequence). The CDR3 has 15 residues. In nucleotides, the CDR3 is TGTGCCAGCAGTCTGACATACCTAAGTACCGGGGAGCTGTTTTTT. Translated, it gives CASSLTYLSTGELFF.

The rearrangement joins TRBV19 to TRBJ2-5; D unclear. Germline CDR1 and CDR2: LNHDA and SQIVND (reference sequence). The CDR3 contains 15 residues. V was trimmed by 3 bases and J by 2 bases, leaving 13 bases between them. CDR3 in DNA: TGTGCCAGTAGTATTGCTAGTTACTCGCAAGAGACCCAGTACTTC. Translation gives CASSIASYSQETQYF.

The chain employs TRBV6-5 and TRBJ2-7; TRBD1 matches at 8 bases. CDR3 length: 15 residues. From germline, CDR1 is MNHEY and CDR2 SVGAGI. With V trimmed by 6 bases and J by 5 bases, 12 bases remained unmatched. The CDR3 loop reads CASSYTGGEGNEQYF. DNA for the CDR3: TGTGCCAGCAGCTATACAGGGGGTGAGGGAAACGAGCAGTACTTC.

V is TRBV19 and J is TRBJ1-3; D is uncertain. There are 14 residues in the CDR3. Trimming took 4 bases from V and 0 from J, leaving 7 bases between them. The germline CDR1 and CDR2 sequences are LNHDA and SQIVND (reference sequence). CDR3: CASSTLTSGNTIYF. CDR3 sequence (DNA): TGTGCCAGTAGTACACTAACCTCTGGAAACACCATATATTTT.

The gene calls are TRBV6-5 and TRBJ2-7, with 8 bases that match TRBD2. The CDR3 covers 14 residues. Germline assignment: CDR1 MNHEY and CDR2 SVGAGI. V was clipped by 5 bases and J by 5 bases; unmatched bases: 8. The CDR3 DNA reads TGTGCCAGCAGTACCCGACTAGCGACCCACGAGCAGTACTTC. This codes for CASSTRLATHEQYF.

This sequence joins TRBV10-3 and TRBJ1-2, with TRBD1 matching 8 bases. This CDR3 spans 13 amino acids. CDR1 is ENHRY, CDR2 SYGVKD, per germline. Losses at the gene ends were 3 bases for V and 7 bases for J; bases not matched to a gene: 4. CDR3 protein: CAISDPGGSGYTF. For the CDR3, the DNA is TGTGCCATCAGTGATCCAGGGGGCAGTGGCTACACCTTC.

The J gene is TRBJ1-5, the V gene TRBV6-5; D unclear. V lost 5 bases and J 4 bases, leaving 6 bases between the germline ends. CDR1 and CDR2 from the germline V gene are MNHEY and SVGAGI. The length of the CDR3 is 12 residues. CDR3 DNA sequence: TGTGCCAGCAGTGACATTAATCAGCCCCAGCATTTT. Translation: CASSDINQPQHF.

Only one count was recorded for this clone. The rearrangement links TRBV4-2 to TRBJ1-2; TRBD1 matches 8 bases. The CDR3 spans 13 residues. The trim removed 2 bases at V and 11 bases at J, leaving 7 bases unmatched. CDR1 and CDR2 (germline): LGHNA, YNFKEQ. Here the CDR3 reads CASSQPGQGGYTF. The CDR3 bases are TGTGCCAGCAGCCAACCTGGACAGGGTGGGTACACCTTC.

The chain has TRBV28 and TRBJ2-3; 8 bases match TRBD2. Trimming at V came to 4 bases and at J to 0 bases, leaving 6 bases not matched to a gene. Germline loops: CDR1 MDHEN, CDR2 SYDVKM. There are 16 residues in the CDR3. The CDR3 loop reads CASSSYSGDSTDTQYF. CDR3 in DNA: TGTGCCAGCAGTTCCTATAGCGGGGACAGCACAGATACGCAGTATTTT.

A remark on this clone: The same CDR3 can be traced to other DNA sequences in this sample. This chain uses TRBV7-9 with TRBJ1-1; D is ambiguous. Germline CDR1 reads SEHNR; CDR2 reads FQNEAQ (reference sequence). The ends were cut back, 0 bases at V and 2 bases at J, with 4 bases in the middle. The CDR3 is 13 amino acids. Here the CDR3 reads CASSLAANTEAFF. In DNA form, the CDR3 reads TGTGCCAGCAGCTTAGCGGCAAACACTGAAGCTTTCTTT.

This chain links TRBV5-6 with TRBJ2-5; 13 positions match TRBD2. This CDR3 is 17 amino acids long. Losses at the gene ends were 4 bases for V and 9 bases for J; bases not matched to a gene: 15. The V gene's germline CDR1 is SGHDT and CDR2 YYEEEE. The CDR3 spells CASSPLVAGLAGLSQYF. CDR3 bases: TGTGCCAGCAGCCCGCTGGTTGCGGGACTAGCGGGGCTTTCCCAGTACTTC.

V and J are TRBV5-4 and TRBJ1-6; a weak D match, TRBD1 (6 bases). Germline V gene lookup returns CDR1 SGHNT and CDR2 YYREEE (reference sequence). This CDR3 spans 14 amino acids. Trimming removed 0 bases from V and 13 bases from J, with 14 bases in between. The CDR3 here is CASSLGAGAEPLHF. CDR3 coding DNA: TGTGCCAGCAGCTTGGGGGCAGGGGCGGAGCCCCTCCACTTT.

V and J are TRBV27 and TRBJ1-1; the D is unclear. This CDR3 has 14 residues. The V gene's germline CDR1 is MNHEY and CDR2 SMNVEV (reference sequence). Trimming shortened V by 4 bases and J by 0 bases, and 9 bases separated the two germline ends. The CDR3 protein is CASSYPSMNTEAFF. The CDR3 DNA reads as TGTGCCAGCAGTTACCCTTCTATGAACACTGAAGCTTTCTTT.

The rearrangement uses TRBV4-2 and TRBJ2-5, with 15 bases fitting TRBD2. The DNA end lines up better with TRBJ2-7; the J call may be wrong. From germline, CDR1 is LGHNA and CDR2 YNFKEQ. The CDR3 is made up of 18 amino acids. The CDR3 protein is CASSPGLAGGLAHYEQYF. CDR3 coding DNA: TGTGCCAGCAGCCCGGGACTAGCGGGAGGCCTGGCCCACTACGAGCAGTACTTC.

This clone was seen a handful of times. This chain links TRBV5-1 with TRBJ2-1; the D gene is possibly TRBD1 (5 bases). The CDR3 is made up of 19 amino acids. V lost 3 bases to trimming and J lost 5 bases, with 27 bases between them. Looked up from germline, CDR1 is SGHRS and CDR2 is YFSETQ. The CDR3 DNA is TGCGCCAGCAGCTCCCCCCCACTGAGGACACAAGTCCGGGACAATGAGCAGTTCTTC. Its translation is CASSSPPLRTQVRDNEQFF.

The V gene is TRBV27, the J gene TRBJ2-7, with D perhaps matching TRBD2 (5 bases). There are 16 residues in the CDR3. V was clipped by 5 bases and J by 3 bases, with 20 bases between them. Per germline, CDR1 MNHEY and CDR2 SMNVEV (reference sequence). CDR3 sequence (DNA): TGTGCCAGCAGTCCCCTGCGGCGGGCCATCATCTACGAGCAGTACTTC. Translating it yields CASSPLRRAIIYEQYF.

This chain links TRBV4-1 with TRBJ2-5; 7 bases line up with TRBD2. With V trimmed by 1 base and J by 0 bases, 5 bases remained unmatched. CDR3 length equals 16 residues. Germline V gene sequence: CDR1 MGHRA, CDR2 YSYEKL. CDR3 coding DNA: TGCGCCAGCAGCCAAGGTCTCCTAGCGGACCAAGAGACCCAGTACTTC. It translates to CASSQGLLADQETQYF.